This entry lists 26 T cell receptor beta chains sequenced from one sample in a study of blood T cells in healthy people across ages. Then a second PCR, running about 7 to 11 cycles, was carried out with a sample-barcoded 5' primer and a J-beta primer mix. TCRdb redid the calling of the 5' RACE reads with MiXCR, one entry per CDR3 protein. The sample carries 1,300,000 or so distinct CDR3 sequences, roughly 60% recorded once. The sequenced sample consisted of blood. The origin of the receptors is a man aged 18 to 30 in good health.

CDR3: CASSYLTLGTAEETQYF. The CDR3 DNA is TGTGCCAGCAGTTACCTCACTCTGGGGACAGCGGAAGAGACCCAGTACTTC. The V call is TRBV6-5, the J call TRBJ2-7; 7 bases fit TRBD1. The last part of the DNA fits TRBJ2-5 better; the J call may be wrong. Germline assignment: CDR1 MNHEY and CDR2 SVGAGI. There are 17 residues in the CDR3.

There are a few counts of this clonotype. V usage is TRBV3-1 and J usage is TRBJ2-5; 13 bases line up with TRBD2. CDR3 length: 18 residues. After removal of 0 bases from V and 6 bases from J, the junction contained 10 bases not matched to a gene. Per germline, CDR1 LGHDT and CDR2 YNNKEL (reference sequence). Here the CDR3 reads CASSQDLGLAGVRKTQYF. The CDR3 DNA reads TGTGCCAGCAGCCAAGACCTCGGACTAGCGGGGGTCAGGAAGACCCAGTACTTC.

The chain couples TRBV29-1 to TRBJ1-1; D ambiguous. The V and J ends lost 1 base and 8 bases respectively, with 11 bases between them. The CDR3 covers 12 residues. Germline V gene sequence: CDR1 SQVTM, CDR2 ANQGSEA. CDR3 residues: CSVEGIAREAFF. The CDR3 DNA sequence: TGCAGCGTTGAAGGAATAGCCAGGGAAGCTTTCTTT.

The chain has TRBV15 and TRBJ2-7; D is possibly TRBD1 (6 bases). This CDR3 spans 15 amino acids. Germline V gives CDR1 LNHNV, CDR2 YYDKDF (reference sequence). V lost 5 bases, J lost 0 bases, and 14 bases lay in between. CDR3 nucleotide sequence: TGTGCCACCAGCGGGAGCAGGGGATACTCCTACGAGCAGTACTTC. It translates to CATSGSRGYSYEQYF. The full variable domain, completed using reference TRBV15 and TRBJ2-7, is DAMVIQNPRYQVTQFGKPVTLSCSQTLNHNVMYWYQQKSSQAPKLLFHYYDKDFNNEADTPDNFQSRRPNTSFCFLDIRSPGLGDTAMYLCATSGSRGYSYEQYFGPGTRLTVT.

Here the CDR3 DNA reads TGCGCCAGCAGCCAGTTACAGGGTTACACTGAAGCTTTCTTT. This sequence encodes CASSQLQGYTEAFF. The rearrangement links TRBV4-3 to TRBJ1-1; D possibly corresponds to TRBD1 (6 bases). The CDR3 sequence is 14 residues long. Germline assignment: CDR1 LGHNA and CDR2 YSLEER. Trimming removed 3 bases at V and 3 bases at J, with 11 bases between.

A single count supports this clonotype. V is TRBV10-2 and J is TRBJ1-2; D may be TRBD1 (5 bases). V was pared by 2 bases and J by 8 bases, with 18 bases between. CDR3 length: 15 amino acids. Looked up from germline, CDR1 is WSHSY and CDR2 is SAAADI. CDR3 bases: TGCGCCAGCAGTGAGCGGGGCAGGGTATTGGACGGCTACACCTTC. Its translation: CASSERGRVLDGYTF.

V gene TRBV29-1 combines with J gene TRBJ2-1; D call uncertain. The end of the DNA is better explained by TRBJ2-7, so the J call may be wrong. Germline values: CDR1 SQVTM, CDR2 ANQGSEA. The CDR3 length is 16 residues. CDR3 in DNA: TGCAGCGTTAGCAGAGCCTCGACTTCTCTTTACAATGAGCAGTACTTC. Translated, it gives CSVSRASTSLYNEQYF.

The V gene is TRBV3-1, the J gene TRBJ2-1; D gene uncertain. Per germline, CDR1 LGHDT and CDR2 YNNKEL (reference sequence). V was clipped by 0 bases and J by 9 bases, with 9 bases between them. The CDR3 covers 13 residues. As DNA, the CDR3 is TGTGCCAGCAGCCAAGATATCGTAGTTGAGCAGTTCTTC. Encoded protein: CASSQDIVVEQFF.

The genes are TRBV29-1 and TRBJ2-3; 12 bases are a match to TRBD2. Germline assignment: CDR1 SQVTM and CDR2 ANQGSEA. The CDR3 contains 15 residues. With 3 bases clipped from V and 0 bases from J, the junction kept 1 base outside the gene matches. The CDR3 DNA reads as TGCAGCGTTGATACTAGCGGGAGGAGCACAGATACGCAGTATTTT. It codes for CSVDTSGRSTDTQYF.

The genes are TRBV7-9 and TRBJ1-4, with D uncertain. The CDR3 spans 15 residues. Trimming cost V 2 bases and J 1 base, with 8 bases left between them. The germline gives CDR1 SEHNR, CDR2 FQNEAQ (reference sequence). CDR3 amino acids: CASSLSGETNEKLFF. The CDR3 nucleotides are TGTGCCAGCAGCTTAAGTGGGGAAACTAATGAAAAACTGTTTTTT.

The rearrangement links TRBV6-2 or TRBV6-3 to TRBJ1-4, with D hard to call. Germline CDR1 MNHEY, CDR2 SVGEGT. CDR3 length: 15 amino acids. V gave up 5 bases and J gave up 5 bases, with 15 bases separating them. Here the CDR3 DNA reads TGTGCCAGCAGTCCCCTCGCAACAGTGAATGAAAAACTGTTTTTT. Its translation: CASSPLATVNEKLFF.

The chain uses TRBV5-6 and TRBJ2-5, with 7 bases matching TRBD1. This CDR3 is 14 amino acids long. Germline loops: CDR1 SGHDT, CDR2 YYEEEE. V lost 3 bases to trimming and J lost 3 bases; unmatched junction nucleotides: 5. CDR3 protein: CASSSDRYEETQYF. The DNA of the CDR3 is TGTGCCAGCAGCTCGGACAGGTACGAAGAGACCCAGTACTTC.

This clonotype was found a few times. The J gene is TRBJ2-1, the V gene TRBV18; D call uncertain. CDR3 length equals 14 residues. With 3 bases removed from V and 5 bases from J, the gap between germline ends came to 11 bases. The germline gives CDR1 KGHSH, CDR2 LQKENI. The CDR3 loop reads CASSPTRLNNEQFF. Written as DNA, the CDR3 is TGTGCCAGCTCACCGACCAGGCTCAACAATGAGCAGTTCTTC.

J is TRBJ1-2 and V is TRBV20-1; unclear D gene. The germline CDR1 and CDR2 sequences are DFQATT and SNEGSKA (reference sequence). Trimming shortened V by 4 bases and J by 8 bases, and 23 bases separated the two germline ends. The CDR3 has 15 residues. CDR3 DNA sequence: TGCAGTGCTACACAGTCGGGGTTGTCGGCCTACGGCTACACCTTC. Amino acids: CSATQSGLSAYGYTF.

The gene calls are TRBV27 and TRBJ2-3; 9 bases match TRBD2. The CDR3 totals 15 residues. The germline V gene encodes CDR1 MNHEY and CDR2 SMNVEV (reference sequence). The junction had 9 bases not matched to a gene; V was cut back by 6 bases and J by 5 bases. The CDR3 DNA reads TGTGCCAGCAGCAACATAGCGGGGGTCGGAGATACGCAGTATTTT. Amino acids: CASSNIAGVGDTQYF.

This chain joins TRBV3-1 and TRBJ2-1; 10 positions agree with TRBD2. V gave up 6 bases and J gave up 8 bases; unmatched junction bases: 10. Germline CDR1 LGHDT, CDR2 YNNKEL (reference sequence). This CDR3 is 15 amino acids long. This CDR3 is CASRESGGALDEQFF. The CDR3 DNA sequence: TGTGCCAGCAGAGAAAGCGGGGGGGCTCTTGATGAGCAGTTCTTC.

This rearrangement joins TRBV13 to TRBJ2-7, with 14 bases identical to TRBD2. The end of the DNA fits TRBJ2-5 better, so the J call may be wrong. The CDR3 spans 17 residues. Per germline, CDR1 PRHDT and CDR2 FYEKMQ (reference sequence). The CDR3 sequence: CASSLLTSGGAGETQYF. DNA of the CDR3: TGTGCCAGCAGCTTATTGACTAGCGGGGGGGCCGGAGAGACCCAGTACTTC.

This clonotype showed up just a few times. The V call is TRBV10-2, the J call TRBJ2-5; 12 nucleotides agree with TRBD2. The V segment lost 7 bases and the J segment 5 bases; nucleotides outside the gene matches: 2. The CDR3 contains 13 residues. Germline values: CDR1 WSHSY, CDR2 SAAADI. CDR3 bases: TGCGCCAGCACTAGCGGGGGGGCCGAGACCCAGTACTTC. Its translation is CASTSGGAETQYF.

The CDR3, as DNA: TGCGCCAGCAGCCGCCCGCTAGCGGGAGTTAGCAATGAGCAGTACTTC. Translation gives CASSRPLAGVSNEQYF. This chain joins TRBV4-1 and TRBJ2-5; 10 bases are a match to TRBD2. The germline CDR1 and CDR2 sequences are MGHRA and YSYEKL. The CDR3 runs to 16 residues. V dropped 4 bases and J dropped 11; count of bases not matched to a gene: 16.

This clonotype was seen a few times. This chain uses TRBV6-1 with TRBJ2-7, with 16 positions matching TRBD2. The CDR3 totals 19 residues. Germline V CDR1 and CDR2: MNHNS, SASEGT. Trimming cost V 6 bases and J 6 bases; bases outside gene matches: 17. As DNA, the CDR3 is TGTGCCAGCAGACAGAACCCTCCGGGACTAGCGGGAGGGGATTCCGAGCAGTACTTC. Protein product: CASRQNPPGLAGGDSEQYF.

J is TRBJ2-7 and V is TRBV2; D is uncertain. The V end lost 6 bases, the J end lost 5 bases, and 14 bases lay between the germline ends. Germline CDR1 is SNHLY and CDR2 is FYNNEI. The CDR3 has 13 residues. CDR3 nucleotide sequence: TGTGCCAGCAGGTTAGGGCTGACCGACGAGCAGTACTTC. Protein sequence: CASRLGLTDEQYF.

V gene TRBV29-1 combines with J gene TRBJ2-1; D is uncertain. This CDR3 has 14 residues. The germline gives CDR1 SQVTM, CDR2 ANQGSEA. V was cut by 5 bases and J by 7 bases, with 18 bases left in between. In DNA form, the CDR3 reads TGCAGCGTTACGGGTAATTTCGGGCGTAATGAGCAGTTCTTC. Its translation is CSVTGNFGRNEQFF.

The V gene is TRBV5-1, the J gene TRBJ2-6; 7 bases fit TRBD1. The junction had 13 bases not matched to a gene; V was cut back by 4 bases and J by 0 bases. The CDR3 loop spans 19 amino acids. Germline CDR1 reads SGHRS; CDR2 reads YFSETQ. The CDR3: CASSGRTGTVTSGANVLTF. The CDR3 coding sequence is TGCGCCAGCAGCGGTAGGACCGGGACAGTGACCTCTGGGGCCAACGTCCTGACTTTC.

This clonotype was seen a few times. This chain links TRBV11-1 with TRBJ2-5; D may be TRBD1 (6 bases). From germline, CDR1 is SGHAT and CDR2 FQDESV (reference sequence). Trimming removed 5 bases from V and 0 bases from J, with 19 bases in between. This CDR3 comprises 17 residues. In DNA form, the CDR3 reads TGTGCCAGCAGCGCCGCTGGGACACCTAGATACCAAGAGACCCAGTACTTC. Translated, it gives CASSAAGTPRYQETQYF.

Only one count was recorded for this clonotype. The chain links TRBV12-3 or TRBV12-4 to TRBJ2-3; D unresolved. The CDR3 is 14 amino acids. V was cut by 4 bases and J by 4 bases, with 12 bases left in between. Here the CDR3 DNA reads TGTGCCAGCAGTTCTTTGAGCATGGCAGATACGCAGTATTTT. This codes for CASSSLSMADTQYF.

V and J are TRBV20-1 and TRBJ1-5, with D tentatively TRBD1 (5 bases). CDR3 length: 13 residues. The V end lost 3 bases, the J end lost 7 bases, and 13 bases lay between the germline ends. Looked up from germline, CDR1 is DFQATT and CDR2 is SNEGSKA (reference sequence). In DNA, the CDR3 is TGCAGTGCTAGCGGGGCAGGAGACCAGCCCCAGCATTTT. Residues: CSASGAGDQPQHF.